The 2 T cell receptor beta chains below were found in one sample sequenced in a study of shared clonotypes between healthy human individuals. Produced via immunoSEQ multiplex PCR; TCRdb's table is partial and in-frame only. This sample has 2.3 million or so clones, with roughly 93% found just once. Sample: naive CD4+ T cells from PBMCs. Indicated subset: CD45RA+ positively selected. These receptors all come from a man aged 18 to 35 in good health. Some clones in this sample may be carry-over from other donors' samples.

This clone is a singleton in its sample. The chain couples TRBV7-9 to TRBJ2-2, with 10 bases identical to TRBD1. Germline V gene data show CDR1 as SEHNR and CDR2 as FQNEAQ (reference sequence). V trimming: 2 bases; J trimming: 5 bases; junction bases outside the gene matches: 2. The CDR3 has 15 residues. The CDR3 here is CASSLRQGATGELFF. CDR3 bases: TGTGCCAGCAGCTTAAGACAGGGGGCGACCGGGGAGCTGTTTTTT.

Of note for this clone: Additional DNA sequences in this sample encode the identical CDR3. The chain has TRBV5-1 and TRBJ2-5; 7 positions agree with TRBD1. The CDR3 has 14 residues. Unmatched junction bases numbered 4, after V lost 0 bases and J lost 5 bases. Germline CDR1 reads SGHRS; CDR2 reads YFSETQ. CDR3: CASSLGQGLETQYF. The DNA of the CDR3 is TGCGCCAGCAGCTTGGGACAGGGTCTGGAGACCCAGTACTTC.